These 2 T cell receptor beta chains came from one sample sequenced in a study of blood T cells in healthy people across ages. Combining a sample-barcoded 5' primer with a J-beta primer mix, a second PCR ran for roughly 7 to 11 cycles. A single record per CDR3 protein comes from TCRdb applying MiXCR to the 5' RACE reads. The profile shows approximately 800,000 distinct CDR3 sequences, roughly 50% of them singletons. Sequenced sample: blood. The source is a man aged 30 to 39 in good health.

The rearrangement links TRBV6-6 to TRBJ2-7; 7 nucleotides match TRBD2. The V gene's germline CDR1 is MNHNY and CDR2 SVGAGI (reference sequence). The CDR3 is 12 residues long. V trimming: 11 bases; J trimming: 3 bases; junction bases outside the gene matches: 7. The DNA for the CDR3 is TGTGCCGCATTAAGCGGGAACTACGAGCAGTACTTC. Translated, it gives CAALSGNYEQYF.

CDR3 sequence: CASSIRGLSYNEQFF. DNA for the CDR3: TGCGCCAGCAGCATAAGGGGGCTCTCCTACAATGAGCAGTTCTTC. The chain has TRBV5-1 and TRBJ2-1; 7 nucleotides agree with TRBD1. The J segment lost 0 bases and the V segment lost 4 bases, leaving 4 bases of the junction unmatched. CDR1 is SGHRS, CDR2 YFSETQ, per germline. CDR3 length equals 15 residues.